The clone carrying this TCR beta chain was detected only once. Its antigen is as yet unknown. This sample is part of a study of OX40 agonist ivuxolimab in advanced cancers. Overall study context: A partial response was reached by three patients: one with hepatocellular carcinoma and two with cutaneous melanoma.

V trimming: 4 bases; J trimming: 6 bases; junction bases outside the gene matches: 11. This CDR3 is built from 15 residues. Germline V gene lookup returns CDR1 SGHDT and CDR2 YYEEEE. Study results and limitations: Partial responders treated at 0.1-3.0 mg/kg exhibited clonal expansion among the lowest measured.

Here immunoSEQ multiplex PCR was the method, and the copy in TCRdb shows in-frame clones only, minus some. Of approximately 68,000 clones listed, 80% to 90% are singletons. The sequenced sample was CD4+ or CD8+ T cells sorted from blood, obtained in a trial of the OX40 agonist ivuxolimab. This receptor was taken from an adult with an advanced solid tumor such as melanoma, head and neck, liver or kidney cancer. This chain joins TRBV5-6 and TRBJ1-2; 8 nucleotides align to TRBD1. CDR3 sequence (DNA): TGTGCCAGCAGCCCCCTAGGACAGGGAGGGAATGGCTACACCTTC. The encoded protein is CASSPLGQGGNGYTF.